Presented here are 9 T cell receptor beta chains from one specimen sequenced in a study of T cell responses to AZD1222 COVID-19 vaccine. Profiling relied on immunoSEQ multiplex PCR, and the TCRdb table lists in-frame clones only, not all of them. The sample shows over 150,000 clones, roughly nine tenths of them seen only once. The sample was peripheral blood, taken 28 days after the second AZD1222 dose. All receptors come from an adult who received the AZD1222 COVID-19 vaccine.

With respect to this clone: Other DNA sequences of this sample code for an identical CDR3. V is TRBV7-8 and J is TRBJ1-1, with D perhaps matching TRBD1 (5 bases). Germline V lookup: CDR1 SGHVS, CDR2 FQNEAQ. Trimming took off 4 bases at V and 4 bases at J, with 10 bases between the two ends. The CDR3 is made up of 13 amino acids. DNA for the CDR3: TGTGCCAGCAGCTCTCAGGGCGGCACTGAAGCTTTCTTT. It yields the protein CASSSQGGTEAFF.

This chain uses TRBV28 with TRBJ2-1; D is unclear. Germline V gives CDR1 MDHEN, CDR2 SYDVKM. The CDR3 spans 11 residues. Trimming took 10 bases from V and 9 from J, leaving 13 bases between them. DNA for the CDR3: TGTGCCACCATGGGCCGAAGTGAGCAGTTCTTC. This translates into CATMGRSEQFF.

The V call is TRBV2, the J call TRBJ1-1, with a possible D match to TRBD1 (5 bases). Per germline, CDR1 SNHLY and CDR2 FYNNEI. This CDR3 comprises 14 residues. Trimming removed 8 bases at V and 1 base at J, with 14 bases between. This chain's CDR3 is CASRDRVWNTEAFF. The DNA of the CDR3 is TGTGCCAGCCGGGACCGTGTGTGGAACACTGAAGCTTTCTTT.

The V gene is TRBV24-1, the J gene TRBJ1-1, with TRBD1 matching 11 bases. The CDR3 has 13 amino acids. Germline assignment: CDR1 KGHDR and CDR2 SFDVKD. The trim removed 7 bases at V and 6 bases at J, leaving 3 bases unmatched. The chain's CDR3 is CATRGQGGSEAFF. The DNA of the CDR3 is TGTGCCACCAGGGGACAGGGGGGATCTGAAGCTTTCTTT.

This clone appeared a single time. The chain has TRBV18 and TRBJ1-5; tentatively, D is TRBD1 (5 bases). V shed 3 bases and J shed 9 bases, with 12 bases lying between them. The germline V gene has CDR1 KGHSH and CDR2 LQKENI. This CDR3 comprises 13 residues. In DNA form, the CDR3 reads TGTGCCAGCTCACCGGGGGGGAATTGGCCCCAGCATTTT. This encodes CASSPGGNWPQHF.

The chain couples TRBV24-1 to TRBJ1-2, with 7 bases aligning to TRBD1. The CDR3 has 14 residues. After removal of 7 bases from V and 1 base from J, the junction contained 5 bases not matched to a gene. CDR1 and CDR2 from the germline V gene are KGHDR and SFDVKD. CDR3 bases: TGTGCCACCAGCGGGACAGAGTTTAACTATGGCTACACCTTC. Encoded protein: CATSGTEFNYGYTF.

The rearrangement uses TRBV19 and TRBJ2-1; D gene ambiguous. The CDR3 runs 16 residues. V was shortened by 5 bases and J by 0 bases, with 14 bases between the two germline ends. From germline, CDR1 is LNHDA and CDR2 SQIVND (reference sequence). Here the CDR3 DNA reads TGTGCCAGTAGTTCCTTACATAGTAGCTCCTACAATGAGCAGTTCTTC. Residues: CASSSLHSSSYNEQFF.

The rearrangement uses TRBV6-5 and TRBJ1-2; the match to TRBD1 covers 11 bases. V shed 6 bases, J shed 2 bases, and the junction held 5 bases outside the gene matches. This CDR3 region has 15 residues. The germline gives CDR1 MNHEY, CDR2 SVGAGI. The CDR3 sequence is CASRDRGRENYGYTF. CDR3 coding DNA: TGTGCCAGCAGGGACAGGGGGCGGGAAAACTATGGCTACACCTTC.

The chain joins TRBV7-2 to TRBJ1-2; possible D gene TRBD1, 5 bases. Trimming took 5 bases from V and 1 from J, leaving 20 bases between them. CDR1 SGHTA and CDR2 FQGNSA come from the germline V gene. The CDR3 sequence is 17 residues long. The CDR3 is CASSLPAGAYFNYGYTF. The CDR3 region has the DNA TGTGCCAGCAGCCTCCCCGCTGGGGCCTATTTTAACTATGGCTACACCTTC.